This entry describes one T cell receptor beta chain. There is no known antigen for this receptor. No clone much larger than this one lies a single base away; base qualities are absent. This entry comes from a study of T cell repertoires in cytomegalovirus infection (dated by TCRdb to the late 2010s). In the study overall: Donor HLA type was relevant to the analysis, because carriage of CMV infection together with the matching HLA type was indicated by public TCR beta signatures.

V drops 3 bases and J drops 6 bases, leaving 9 bases in between. Via the germline V gene, CDR1 is SGDLS and CDR2 YYNGEE. There are 12 amino acids in the CDR3, from cysteine to phenylalanine inclusive. Only the CDR3 part of the read is kept: 36 bases, read in frame from the first base. Data came from an Illumina HiSeq 1500. TCRdb reprocessed the public reads (quality trimming at Q25 with fastp, clone calling with MiXCR) and kept in-frame beta chains. Entries are consolidated by CDR3 protein sequence, retaining the most common genes and DNA. A total of 680,000 or so distinct CDR3 sequences appear in this sample, 35% to 45% of them only once. 2.8% of the sample belongs to the ten largest clones. The investigation overall reported the following: The ex vivo response was dominated by HLA-C-restricted CMV-specific TCR beta clonotypes, which also provided the single most frequent clonotype in two of eight donors. Carriers of CMV infection plus the relevant HLA type were discriminated by the cumulative frequency of public TCR beta family members in the study cohort and in an independent approximately 400-donor cohort.

This clonotype was obtained from a human donor in good health (CMV status not recorded). Some clones in this sample may be carry-over from other donors' samples. The V gene is TRBV9 and the J gene is TRBJ1-1; TRBD1 is possibly the D segment (5 matching bases). Sequencing was done on a sample of PBMCs. The CDR3 corresponds to CASSASGPEAFF. The DNA is as follows: TGTGCCAGCAGCGCTTCGGGGCCTGAAGCTTTCTTT.